This TCR beta chain derives from a study of blood T cell repertoires in COVID-19. This CDR3 region has 14 residues. Per germline, CDR1 SGHNT and CDR2 YYREEE (reference sequence). V lost 5 bases to trimming and J lost 2 bases; unmatched junction nucleotides: 2. Authors' processing steps: The assay estimated nucleated cells by amplifying reference gene primers. Clones were read by immunoSEQ multiplex PCR, and TCRdb kept only the in-frame ones, dropping some. V, J and clone size derive from that table, while D and trimming were established from the DNA sequence. Here the sample spans approximately 190,000 clones, roughly 82% being singletons. This clone showed up just once.

The material sequenced was peripheral blood. The TCR sequence derives from a woman in her sixties with COVID-19, enrolled during active disease. The chain joins TRBV5-4 to TRBJ2-1, with 9 positions matching TRBD2. Written as DNA, the CDR3 is TGTGCCAGCAGTCTAGCGGGGACCTACAATGAGCAGTTCTTC. It codes for CASSLAGTYNEQFF.